This TCR beta chain emerged from a study of blood T cells in healthy people across ages. The study, taken as a whole, reports: When set beside aged donors, long-lived donors presented more naive CD4+ cells and higher diversity.

Caucasian, healthy and from Russia, the donors were aged between about 6 and 90. RNA extraction gave at least 5.5 micrograms of total RNA per sample. The CDR3 is 17 residues long. V trimming: 2 bases; J trimming: 6 bases; junction bases outside the gene matches: 11. The germline gives CDR1 SGHTA, CDR2 FQGTGA. Primed by a sample-barcoded 5' primer and a J-beta primer mix, a second PCR proceeded for about 6 to 11 cycles. TCRdb re-derived calls from the 5' RACE reads in MiXCR, one entry per CDR3 protein. The sample consists of about 730,000 distinct CDR3 sequences, roughly 45% of them appearing once. Remarks on this clonotype: What it recognizes is unknown.

This clonotype originated in a woman between 55 and 75 years old in good health. The sequencing input was blood. The chain recombines TRBV7-3 with TRBJ2-1; 9 nucleotides agree with TRBD2. DNA of the CDR3: TGTGCCAGCAGCTTAGGGCGCGGGGGGGCACTGCCCAATGAGCAGTTCTTC. Translating gives CASSLGRGGALPNEQFF.